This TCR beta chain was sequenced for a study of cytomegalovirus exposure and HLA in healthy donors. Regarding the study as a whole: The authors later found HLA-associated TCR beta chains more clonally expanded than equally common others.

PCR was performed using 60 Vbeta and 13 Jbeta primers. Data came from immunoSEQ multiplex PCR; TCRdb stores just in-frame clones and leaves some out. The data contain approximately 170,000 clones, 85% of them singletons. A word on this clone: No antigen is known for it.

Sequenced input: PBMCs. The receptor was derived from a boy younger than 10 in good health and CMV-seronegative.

This CDR3 reads CASSLHGQGGSNEQFF. The CDR3 bases are TGTGCCAGCAGCTTACACGGGCAGGGAGGGAGCAATGAGCAGTTCTTC. The chain carries TRBV11-1 and TRBJ2-1; 7 bases agree with TRBD2. CDR3 length: 16 residues. Germline CDR1 and CDR2: SGHAT and FQDESV (reference sequence). V lost 2 bases to trimming and J lost 6 bases; unmatched junction nucleotides: 10.